Listed below are T cell receptor beta chains from one sample, sequenced in a study of CD8+CD57+ T cells in acquired aplastic anemia. In TCRdb, the reads were re-called with MiXCR into one record per CDR3 protein. The sample contains about 200,000 distinct CDR3 sequences, roughly 45% of which appear only once. The source material was sorted CD4+, CD8+, or CD8+CD57+ T cells (not recorded which) from PBMCs. The receptors here all came from a human donor with aplastic anemia. The conserved cysteine and the conserved F or W are not part of the CDR3 here.

V gene	CDR3 protein
TRBV2	ASRPGQGLISPLH
TRBV20-1	SAITTVKNTEAF
TRBV15	ATSRARETTNEQF
TRBV6-6	AITSQGLIYEQY
TRBV6-5	ASSYSNQGGQPQH
TRBV9	ASNPGQGGYT
TRBV19	ASSIRGSSTDTQY
TRBV3-1	ASSQPKQGGQETQY
TRBV7-8	ASSLGQGISDEQY
TRBV5-1	ASSLAGVGQPQH
TRBV10-2	ASASYEQY
TRBV7-8	ASSYQSVDTEAF
TRBV11-2	ASSLEPDTEAF
TRBV9	ASSAGGTGSSGANVLT
TRBV4-1	ASSPRQSEETQY
TRBV20-1	SATRYYRLYEQC
TRBV7-9	ASTLDGGNQPQH
TRBV7-8	ASSLRVYNSPLH
TRBV6-5	ASGGDSSSTDTQY
TRBV2	TSRETGGSTDTQY
TRBV20-1	SARVDRETDTQY
TRBV9	ASSPSGQGSNSPLH
TRBV12-3/TRBV12-4	ASSLGETSTNEKLF
TRBV6-6	ASSWGRASLDPGELF
TRBV10-3	ASSLAGDQETQY
TRBV2	ASDRDPPDTEAF
TRBV2	ASRKTSGGGGDTQY
TRBV2	ASSRGELAIQY
TRBV5-6	ASSPNSGSSTDTQY
TRBV15	ATGRGGTEHRGAV
TRBV28	ASSSQVLPPAGQGSPLH
TRBV5-1	ASSQYGNEKLF
TRBV5-6	ASSFGVGDGNTIY
TRBV5-1	ASSWGLEYQETQY
TRBV20-1	SARAGSWGNTEAF
TRBV7-8	ASSLVGTSGYTGELF